This T cell receptor (beta chain) was captured in a study of Graves' ophthalmopathy and Graves' hyperthyroidism. Having ophthalmopathy, the donors showed moderate-to-severe activity, CAS ≥3 and NOSPECS ≥4, with disease lasting under 3 months. Enrollment excluded any patients with other autoimmune diseases, uncontrolled infections, pregnancy or lactation. Fresh peripheral blood (approximately 10 ml) yielded the PBMCs. Transcripts of RNA were the source for amplifying TCR beta CDR3 regions. HTBI primers were employed in first-round RT-PCR, then a second-round multiplex PCR followed. TCRdb reprocessed the multiplex PCR reads via MiXCR and lists one record per CDR3 protein. Of 660,000 or so distinct CDR3 sequences in the sample, about two fifths were seen once. The sequence was obtained from an adult man with Graves' ophthalmopathy. Sequencing input: peripheral blood.

For the CDR3, the DNA is TGCAGTGCGTACCCGGGACTAGCGGGGACCGGGGAGCTGTTTTTT. Encoded protein: CSAYPGLAGTGELFF. The J gene is TRBJ2-2, the V gene TRBV20-1, with 13 bases fitting TRBD2. V gave up 6 bases and J gave up 5 bases; unmatched junction bases: 6. The germline V gene has CDR1 DFQATT and CDR2 SNEGSKA (reference sequence). There are 15 residues in the CDR3.